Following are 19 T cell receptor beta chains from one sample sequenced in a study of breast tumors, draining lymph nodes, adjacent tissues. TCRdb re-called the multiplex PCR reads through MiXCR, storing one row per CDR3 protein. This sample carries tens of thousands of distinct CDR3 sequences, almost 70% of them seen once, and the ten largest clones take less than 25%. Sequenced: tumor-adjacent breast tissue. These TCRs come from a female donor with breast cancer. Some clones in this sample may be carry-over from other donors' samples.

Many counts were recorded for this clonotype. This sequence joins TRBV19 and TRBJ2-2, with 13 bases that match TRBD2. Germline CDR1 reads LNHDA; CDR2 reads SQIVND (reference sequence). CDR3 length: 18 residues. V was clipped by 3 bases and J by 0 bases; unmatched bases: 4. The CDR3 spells CASSMGTSGTTNTGELFF. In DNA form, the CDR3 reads TGTGCCAGTAGTATGGGGACTAGCGGGACCACGAACACCGGGGAGCTGTTTTTT.

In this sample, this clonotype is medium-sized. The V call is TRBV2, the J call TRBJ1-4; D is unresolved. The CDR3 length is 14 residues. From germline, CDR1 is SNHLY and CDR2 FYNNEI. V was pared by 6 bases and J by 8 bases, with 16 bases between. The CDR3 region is CASRQQLLGEKLFF. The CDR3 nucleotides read TGTGCCAGCAGGCAACAGTTATTGGGGGAAAAACTGTTTTTT.

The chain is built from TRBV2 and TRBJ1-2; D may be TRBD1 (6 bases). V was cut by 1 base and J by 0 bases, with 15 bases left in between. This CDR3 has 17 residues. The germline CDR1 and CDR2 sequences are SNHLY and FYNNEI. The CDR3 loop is CASSEDREQNPNYGYTF. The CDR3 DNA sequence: TGTGCCAGCAGTGAAGACAGGGAACAAAATCCTAACTATGGCTACACCTTC.

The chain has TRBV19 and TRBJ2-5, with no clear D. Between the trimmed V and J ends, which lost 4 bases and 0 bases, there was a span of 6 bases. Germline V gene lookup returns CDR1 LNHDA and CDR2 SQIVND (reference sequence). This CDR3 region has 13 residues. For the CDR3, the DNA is TGTGCCAGTAGTAGGAGATACCAAGAGACCCAGTACTTC. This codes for CASSRRYQETQYF.

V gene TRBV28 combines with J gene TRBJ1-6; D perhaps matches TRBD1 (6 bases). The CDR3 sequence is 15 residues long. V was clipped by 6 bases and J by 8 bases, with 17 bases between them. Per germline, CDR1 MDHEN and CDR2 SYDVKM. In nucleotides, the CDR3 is TGTGCCAGCAGCCAACAAACAGGGCATGATTCACCCCTCCACTTT. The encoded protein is CASSQQTGHDSPLHF.

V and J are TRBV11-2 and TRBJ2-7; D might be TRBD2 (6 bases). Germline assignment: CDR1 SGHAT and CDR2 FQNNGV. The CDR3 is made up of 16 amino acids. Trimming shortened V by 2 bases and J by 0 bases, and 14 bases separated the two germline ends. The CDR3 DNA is TGTGCCAGCAGCTTATTGCGGGGACCACACTCCTACGAGCAGTACTTC. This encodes CASSLLRGPHSYEQYF.

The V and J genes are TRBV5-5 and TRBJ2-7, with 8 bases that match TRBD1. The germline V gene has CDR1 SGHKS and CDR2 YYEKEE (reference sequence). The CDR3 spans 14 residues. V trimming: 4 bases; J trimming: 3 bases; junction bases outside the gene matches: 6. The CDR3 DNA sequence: TGTGCCAGCAGCGTAGCCGGGACAGGCTACGAGCAGTACTTC. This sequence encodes CASSVAGTGYEQYF.

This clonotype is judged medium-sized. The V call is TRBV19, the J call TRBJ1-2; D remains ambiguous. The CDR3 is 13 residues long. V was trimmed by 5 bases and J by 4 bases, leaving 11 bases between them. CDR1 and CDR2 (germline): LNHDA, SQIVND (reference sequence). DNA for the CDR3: TGTGCCAGTAGTTGGGATTCGGGCTATGGCTACACCTTC. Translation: CASSWDSGYGYTF.

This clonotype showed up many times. The CDR3 loop reads CASSFGTGVYGYTF. The CDR3 DNA sequence: TGTGCCAGCAGTTTTGGGACAGGGGTTTATGGCTACACCTTC. V is TRBV27 and J is TRBJ1-2; TRBD1 matches 10 bases. CDR1 is MNHEY and CDR2 is SMNVEV in the germline V gene (reference sequence). This CDR3 is 14 amino acids long. The junction had 3 bases not matched to a gene; V was cut back by 3 bases and J by 5 bases.

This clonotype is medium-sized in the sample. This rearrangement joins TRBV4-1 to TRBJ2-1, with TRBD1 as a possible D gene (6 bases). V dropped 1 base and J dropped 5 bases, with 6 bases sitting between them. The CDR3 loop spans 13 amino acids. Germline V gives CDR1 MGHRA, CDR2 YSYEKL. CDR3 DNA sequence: TGCGCCAGCAGCCAAGGACAGGACAATGAGCAGTTCTTC. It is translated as CASSQGQDNEQFF.

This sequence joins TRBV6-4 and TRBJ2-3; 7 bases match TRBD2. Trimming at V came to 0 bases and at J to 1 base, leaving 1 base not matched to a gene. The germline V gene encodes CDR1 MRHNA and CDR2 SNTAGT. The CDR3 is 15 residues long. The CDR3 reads CASSDSGGGTDTQYF. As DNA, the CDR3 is TGTGCCAGCAGTGACTCGGGAGGGGGCACAGATACGCAGTATTTT.

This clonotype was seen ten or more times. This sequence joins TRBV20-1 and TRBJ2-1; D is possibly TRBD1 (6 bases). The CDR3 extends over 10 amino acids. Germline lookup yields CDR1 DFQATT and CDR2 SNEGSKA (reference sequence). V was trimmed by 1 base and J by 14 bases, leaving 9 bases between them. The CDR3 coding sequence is TGCAGTGCTAGAGGGGGGCGGGAGTTCTTC. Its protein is CSARGGREFF.

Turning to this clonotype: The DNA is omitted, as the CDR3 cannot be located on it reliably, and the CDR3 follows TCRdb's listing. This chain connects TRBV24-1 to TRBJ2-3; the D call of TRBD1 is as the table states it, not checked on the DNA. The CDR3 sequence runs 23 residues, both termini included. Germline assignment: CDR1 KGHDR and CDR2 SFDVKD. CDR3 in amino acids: CATSGDSAMYLCASSPLGDTQYF.

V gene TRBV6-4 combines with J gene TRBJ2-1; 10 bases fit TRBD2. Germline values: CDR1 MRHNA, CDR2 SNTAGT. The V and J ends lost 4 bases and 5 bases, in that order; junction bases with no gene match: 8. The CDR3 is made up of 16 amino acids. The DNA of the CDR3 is TGTGCCAGCAGTGCGTCGAGTAGCGGGAGGCACAATGAGCAGTTCTTC. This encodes CASSASSSGRHNEQFF.

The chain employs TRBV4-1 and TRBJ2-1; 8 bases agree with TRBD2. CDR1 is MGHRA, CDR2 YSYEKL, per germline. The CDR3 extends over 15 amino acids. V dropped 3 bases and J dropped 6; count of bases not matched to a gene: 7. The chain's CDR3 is CASSQSGTRGNEQFF. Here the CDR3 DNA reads TGCGCCAGCAGCCAGTCCGGGACTAGGGGCAATGAGCAGTTCTTC.

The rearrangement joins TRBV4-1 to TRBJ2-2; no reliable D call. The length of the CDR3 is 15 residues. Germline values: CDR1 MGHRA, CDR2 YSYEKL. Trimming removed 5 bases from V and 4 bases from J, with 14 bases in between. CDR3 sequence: CASSSVPGSTGELFF. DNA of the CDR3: TGCGCCAGCAGCTCGGTTCCTGGCAGCACCGGGGAGCTGTTTTTT.

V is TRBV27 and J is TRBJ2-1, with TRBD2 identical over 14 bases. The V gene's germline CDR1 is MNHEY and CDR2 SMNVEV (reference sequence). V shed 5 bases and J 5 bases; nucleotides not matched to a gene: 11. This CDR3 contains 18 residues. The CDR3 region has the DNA TGTGCCAGCAGTCGACAAGGGACTAGCGGGAGTAAGGACAATGAGCAGTTCTTC. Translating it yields CASSRQGTSGSKDNEQFF.

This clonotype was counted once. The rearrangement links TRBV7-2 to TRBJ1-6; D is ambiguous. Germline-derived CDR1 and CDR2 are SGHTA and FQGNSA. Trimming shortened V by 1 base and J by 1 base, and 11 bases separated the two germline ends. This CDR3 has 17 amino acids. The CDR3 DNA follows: TGTGCCAGCAGCTTAGATTTTTGGGGATCCTATAATTCACCCCTCCACTTT. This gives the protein CASSLDFWGSYNSPLHF.

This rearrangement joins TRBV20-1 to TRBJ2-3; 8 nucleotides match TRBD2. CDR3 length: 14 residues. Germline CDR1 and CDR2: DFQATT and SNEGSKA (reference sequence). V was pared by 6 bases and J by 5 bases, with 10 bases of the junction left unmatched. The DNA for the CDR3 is TGCAGTGCGATAATTGGACTAGCTGGAGATACGCAGTATTTT. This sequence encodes CSAIIGLAGDTQYF.